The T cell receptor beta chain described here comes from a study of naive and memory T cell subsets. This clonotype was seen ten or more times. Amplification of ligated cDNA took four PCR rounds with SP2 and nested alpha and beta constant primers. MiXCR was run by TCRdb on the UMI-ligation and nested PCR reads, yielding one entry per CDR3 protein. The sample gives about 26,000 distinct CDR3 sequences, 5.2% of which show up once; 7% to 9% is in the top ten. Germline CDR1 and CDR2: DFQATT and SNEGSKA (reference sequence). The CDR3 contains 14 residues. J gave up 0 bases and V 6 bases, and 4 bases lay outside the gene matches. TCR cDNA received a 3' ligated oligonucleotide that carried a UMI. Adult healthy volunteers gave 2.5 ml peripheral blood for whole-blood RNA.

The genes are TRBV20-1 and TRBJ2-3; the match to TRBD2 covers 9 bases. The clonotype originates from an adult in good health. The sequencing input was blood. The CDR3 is CSAVTSGSTDTQYF. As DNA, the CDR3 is TGCAGTGCCGTGACTAGCGGTAGCACAGATACGCAGTATTTT.